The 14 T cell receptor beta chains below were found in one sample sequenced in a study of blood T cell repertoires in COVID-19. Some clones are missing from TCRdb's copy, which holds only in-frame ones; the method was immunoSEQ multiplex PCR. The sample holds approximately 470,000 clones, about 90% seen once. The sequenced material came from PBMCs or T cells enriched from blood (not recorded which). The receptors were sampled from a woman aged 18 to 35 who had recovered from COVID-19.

The DNA of the CDR3 is TGTGCCTGGAGTTACTCCGGGAATTCACCCCTCCACTTT. It is translated as CAWSYSGNSPLHF. The rearrangement links TRBV30 to TRBJ1-6, with D unresolved. Between the trimmed V and J ends, which lost 2 bases and 7 bases, there was a span of 9 bases. Germline CDR1 is GTSNPN and CDR2 is SVGIG (reference sequence). The CDR3 length is 13 residues.

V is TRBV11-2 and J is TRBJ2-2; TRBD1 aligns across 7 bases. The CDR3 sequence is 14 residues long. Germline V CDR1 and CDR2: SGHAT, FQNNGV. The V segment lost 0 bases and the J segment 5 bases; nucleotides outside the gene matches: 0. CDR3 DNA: TGTGCCAGCAGCTTAGACAGGGGGACCGGGGAGCTGTTTTTT. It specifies CASSLDRGTGELFF.

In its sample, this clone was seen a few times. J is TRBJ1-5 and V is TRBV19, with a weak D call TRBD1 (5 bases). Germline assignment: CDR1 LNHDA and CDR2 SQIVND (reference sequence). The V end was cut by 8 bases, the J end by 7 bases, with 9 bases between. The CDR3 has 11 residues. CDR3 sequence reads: CASSSGQPQHF. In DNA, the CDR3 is TGTGCCAGTTCATCAGGGCAGCCCCAGCATTTT. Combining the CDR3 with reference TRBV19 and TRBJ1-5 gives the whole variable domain DGGITQSPKYLFRKEGQNVTLSCEQNLNHDAMYWYRQDPGQGLRLIYYSQIVNDFQKGDIAEGYSVSREKKESFPLTVTSAQKNPTAFYLCASSSGQPQHFGDGTRLSIL.

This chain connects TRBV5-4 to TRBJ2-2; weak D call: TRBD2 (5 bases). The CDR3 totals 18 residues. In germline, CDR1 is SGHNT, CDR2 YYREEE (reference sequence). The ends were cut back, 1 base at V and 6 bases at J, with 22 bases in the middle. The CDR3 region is CASSLLMGSNGVPGELFF. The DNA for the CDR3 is TGTGCCAGCAGCTTGCTTATGGGGAGTAACGGGGTTCCCGGGGAGCTGTTTTTT.

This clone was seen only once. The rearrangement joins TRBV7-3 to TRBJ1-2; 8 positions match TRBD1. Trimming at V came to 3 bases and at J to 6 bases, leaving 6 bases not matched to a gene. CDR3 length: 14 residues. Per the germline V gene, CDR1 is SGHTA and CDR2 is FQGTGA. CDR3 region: CASSLGQAVDGYTF. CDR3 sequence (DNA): TGTGCCAGCAGCTTGGGACAGGCCGTGGATGGCTACACCTTC.

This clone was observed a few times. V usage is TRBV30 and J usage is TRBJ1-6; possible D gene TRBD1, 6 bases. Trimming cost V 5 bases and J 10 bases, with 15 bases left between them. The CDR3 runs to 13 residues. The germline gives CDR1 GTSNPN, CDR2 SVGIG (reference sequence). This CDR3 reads CAWGTTVGSPLHF. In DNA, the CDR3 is TGTGCCTGGGGGACAACGGTCGGATCACCCCTCCACTTT.

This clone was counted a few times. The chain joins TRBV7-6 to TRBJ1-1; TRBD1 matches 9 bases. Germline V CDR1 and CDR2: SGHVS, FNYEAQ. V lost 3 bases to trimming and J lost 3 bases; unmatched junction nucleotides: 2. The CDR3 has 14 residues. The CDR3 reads CASSFGQGHTEAFF. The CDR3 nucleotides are TGTGCCAGCAGCTTCGGACAGGGGCACACTGAAGCTTTCTTT.

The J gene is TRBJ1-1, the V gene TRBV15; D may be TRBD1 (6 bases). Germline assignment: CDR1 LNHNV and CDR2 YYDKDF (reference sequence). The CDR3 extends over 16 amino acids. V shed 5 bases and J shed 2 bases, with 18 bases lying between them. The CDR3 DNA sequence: TGTGCCACCAGCCCCGGGGGGCGGAGGTATAACACTGAAGCTTTCTTT. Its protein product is CATSPGGRRYNTEAFF.

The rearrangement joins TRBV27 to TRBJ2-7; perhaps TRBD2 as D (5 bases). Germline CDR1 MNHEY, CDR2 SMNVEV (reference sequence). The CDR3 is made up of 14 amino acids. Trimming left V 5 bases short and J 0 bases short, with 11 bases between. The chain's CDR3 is CASSPYGDSYEQYF. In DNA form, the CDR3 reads TGTGCCAGCAGTCCCTACGGGGACTCCTACGAGCAGTACTTC.

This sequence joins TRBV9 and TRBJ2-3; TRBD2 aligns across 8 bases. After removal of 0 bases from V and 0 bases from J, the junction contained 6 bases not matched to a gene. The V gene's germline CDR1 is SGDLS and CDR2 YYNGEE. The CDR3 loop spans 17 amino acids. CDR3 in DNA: TGTGCCAGCAGCGTAGGACCTAGCGGGCTTAGCACAGATACGCAGTATTTT. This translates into CASSVGPSGLSTDTQYF.

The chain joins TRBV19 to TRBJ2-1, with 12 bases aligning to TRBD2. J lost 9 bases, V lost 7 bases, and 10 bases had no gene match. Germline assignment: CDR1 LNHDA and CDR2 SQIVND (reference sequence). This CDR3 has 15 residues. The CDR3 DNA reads TGTGCCAGTACCCCTAGCGGGGGGGTCCCAATTGAGCAGTTCTTC. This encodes CASTPSGGVPIEQFF.

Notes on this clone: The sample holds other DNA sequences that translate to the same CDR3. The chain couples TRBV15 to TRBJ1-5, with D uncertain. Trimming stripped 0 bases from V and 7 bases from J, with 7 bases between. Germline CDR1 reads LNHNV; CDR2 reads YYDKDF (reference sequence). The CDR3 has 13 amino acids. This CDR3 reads CATSRDTGQPQHF. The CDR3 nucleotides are TGTGCCACCAGCAGAGACACGGGGCAGCCCCAGCATTTT. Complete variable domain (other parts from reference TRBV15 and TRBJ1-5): DAMVIQNPRYQVTQFGKPVTLSCSQTLNHNVMYWYQQKSSQAPKLLFHYYDKDFNNEADTPDNFQSRRPNTSFCFLDIRSPGLGDTAMYLCATSRDTGQPQHFGDGTRLSIL.

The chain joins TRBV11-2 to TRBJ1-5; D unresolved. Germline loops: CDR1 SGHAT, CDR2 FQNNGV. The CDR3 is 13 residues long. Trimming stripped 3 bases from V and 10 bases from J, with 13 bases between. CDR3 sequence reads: CASSFNSEGPQHF. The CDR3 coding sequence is TGTGCCAGCAGCTTTAATTCAGAGGGACCCCAGCATTTT.

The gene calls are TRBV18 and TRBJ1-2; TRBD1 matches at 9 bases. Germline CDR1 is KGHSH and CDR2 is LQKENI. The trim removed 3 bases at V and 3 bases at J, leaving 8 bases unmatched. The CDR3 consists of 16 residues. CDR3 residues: CASSPGTGGDDYGYTF. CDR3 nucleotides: TGTGCCAGCTCACCCGGAACAGGGGGCGATGACTATGGCTACACCTTC.